This TCR beta chain appears in the sequencing data of a study of vaccination effects on CD4 cells after COVID-19. V lost 4 bases and J lost 4; bases outside the gene matches: 7. Per the germline V gene, CDR1 is SGHRS and CDR2 is YFSETQ. CDR3 size: 15 residues. Repertoires were generated with immunoSEQ multiplex PCR, while TCRdb's copy carries only in-frame clones and drops some. The data show tens of thousands of clones, with roughly 70% seen just once and roughly 4% held by the top ten. Overall study results and limits: Marked contraction was observed in infection-induced and vaccine-induced clones late after vaccination. Few convalescent patients and no early post-infection timepoints were included in the study.

This clone appeared once. Its cognate antigen is unknown. Sequencing followed a ViraFEST assay step that expanded antigen-specific CD4+ T cells with viral peptide pools. When around 10 days of culture had elapsed, CD4+ T cells were isolated. Testing of the vaccine recipients showed negative nucleocapsid antibodies and no prior SARS-CoV-2 infection. Each well held about 2.1 million PBMC cultured with 8.5 to 10 ug/ml peptides and 9.5 to 10 IU/ml IL-2. The rearrangement links TRBV5-1 to TRBJ2-1, with TRBD2 matching 8 bases. This sample comprised CD4+ T cells from PBMCs cultured with HCoV-OC43 spike peptides, obtained before COVID-19 vaccination. Subset: HCoV-OC43 spike overlapping peptide pool stimulation. The TCR sequence derives from a human donor who received a COVID-19 vaccine. The CDR3, as DNA: TGCGCCAGCAGCCCAGCGGGGGTGTTTTACAATGAGCAGTTCTTC. It codes for CASSPAGVFYNEQFF. Supplemented by reference TRBV5-1 and TRBJ2-1, the full variable domain reads KAGVTQTPRYLIKTRGQQVTLSCSPISGHRSVSWYQQTPGQGLQFLFEYFSETQRNKGNFPGRFSGRQFSNSRSEMNVSTLELGDSALYLCASSPAGVFYNEQFFGPGTRLTVL.